Shown below are 22 T cell receptor beta chains from a single sample sequenced in a study of T cell changes during pregnancy in multiple sclerosis. Assay: immunoSEQ multiplex PCR; the TCRdb copy retains only in-frame clones and omits some. The sample lists over 30,000 clones; 88% were seen once. The source was CD4+ T cells from peripheral blood mononuclear cells, collected before pregnancy. These receptors were obtained from a female donor with multiple sclerosis, enrolled in a pregnancy study.

This clone was observed a single time. V is TRBV6-1 and J is TRBJ1-5; D not resolved. The CDR3 sequence is 13 residues long. Germline-derived CDR1 and CDR2 are MNHNS and SASEGT. Trimming pared 1 base from V and 5 bases from J, leaving 6 bases between. CDR3 residues: CASSEVRDQPQHF. In DNA form, the CDR3 reads TGTGCCAGCAGTGAAGTTAGAGATCAGCCCCAGCATTTT.

The sample holds one count of this clone. The V call is TRBV27, the J call TRBJ2-7; 7 bases line up with TRBD2. With 2 bases clipped from V and 0 bases from J, the junction kept 4 bases outside the gene matches. Germline V lookup: CDR1 MNHEY, CDR2 SMNVEV (reference sequence). CDR3 length equals 15 residues. The CDR3 nucleotides are TGTGCCAGCAGTTTACTAGCGGAGAGCTCCTACGAGCAGTACTTC. This sequence encodes CASSLLAESSYEQYF.

The chain is built from TRBV28 and TRBJ1-2, with 12 bases matching TRBD1. This CDR3 comprises 15 residues. J gave up 8 bases and V 5 bases, and 9 bases lay outside the gene matches. Germline CDR1 is MDHEN and CDR2 is SYDVKM. The CDR3, as DNA: TGTGCCAGCAGTCCATGGGGACAGGGGGCCGGCGGCTACACCTTC. Translating gives CASSPWGQGAGGYTF.

The chain couples TRBV4-2 to TRBJ2-7, with D perhaps TRBD2 (6 bases). Per the germline V gene, CDR1 is LGHNA and CDR2 is YNFKEQ. This CDR3 is 17 amino acids long. V was pared by 0 bases and J by 0 bases, with 15 bases between. CDR3 nucleotides: TGTGCCAGCAGCCAAGAGGGGGGTAGCGAGAGCTCCTACGAGCAGTACTTC. Amino acid sequence: CASSQEGGSESSYEQYF.

This chain connects TRBV9 to TRBJ2-2; no firm D call. Trimming left V 2 bases short and J 3 bases short, with 17 bases between. Germline-derived CDR1 and CDR2 are SGDLS and YYNGEE. The CDR3 has 17 amino acids. For the CDR3, the DNA is TGTGCCAGCAGCGTTCGGTCCCTACTTACTGACACCGGGGAGCTGTTTTTT. Protein product: CASSVRSLLTDTGELFF.

This chain connects TRBV2 to TRBJ2-7; perhaps TRBD1 as D (6 bases). The V and J ends lost 4 bases and 7 bases respectively, with 11 bases between them. Germline values: CDR1 SNHLY, CDR2 FYNNEI. The CDR3 is 12 residues long. The CDR3 region has the DNA TGTGCCAGCAGTGTGACAGGTAGTGAGCAGTACTTC. Encoded protein: CASSVTGSEQYF. Variable domain in full (rest from reference TRBV2 and TRBJ2-7): EPEVTQTPSHQVTQMGQEVILRCVPISNHLYFYWYRQILGQKVEFLVSFYNNEISEKSEIFDDQFSVERPDGSNFTLKIRSTKLEDSAMYFCASSVTGSEQYFGPGTRLTVT.

V gene TRBV19 combines with J gene TRBJ1-1; 9 positions match TRBD1. Germline trimming cut 1 base from V and 4 bases from J; bases unmatched to any gene: 7. The CDR3 extends over 16 amino acids. From germline, CDR1 is LNHDA and CDR2 SQIVND (reference sequence). The CDR3 DNA sequence: TGTGCCAGTAGTATAGGAATTAGACAGGGGGGCACTGAAGCTTTCTTT. It specifies CASSIGIRQGGTEAFF.

The chain has TRBV28 and TRBJ1-2, with unresolved D. Germline V gene lookup returns CDR1 MDHEN and CDR2 SYDVKM. CDR3 length equals 13 residues. Trimming left V 6 bases short and J 3 bases short, with 11 bases between. The CDR3 region has the DNA TGTGCCAGCAGAAGTGGAGGAGACTATGGCTACACCTTC. Translation: CASRSGGDYGYTF.

The chain carries TRBV30 and TRBJ2-7, with 12 bases identical to TRBD1. CDR1 is GTSNPN and CDR2 is SVGIG in the germline V gene (reference sequence). This CDR3 spans 13 amino acids. The V gene end was trimmed by 8 bases and the J gene end by 5 bases; junction bases not matched to a gene: 7. The DNA of the CDR3 is TGTGCCGGGGGACAGGGGGCTGTAAACGAGCAGTACTTC. Protein sequence: CAGGQGAVNEQYF.

The V and J genes are TRBV10-3 and TRBJ2-1, with 10 bases that match TRBD2. V shed 8 bases and J 0 bases; nucleotides not matched to a gene: 7. The CDR3 totals 16 residues. Germline V gives CDR1 ENHRY, CDR2 SYGVKD. CDR3 in amino acids: CAIQTSGQSSYNEQFF. Written as DNA, the CDR3 is TGTGCCATCCAGACTAGCGGGCAAAGCTCCTACAATGAGCAGTTCTTC.

In this sample, this clone turned up many times. The chain combines TRBV4-3 with TRBJ2-1; the match to TRBD2 covers 7 bases. J lost 6 bases, V lost 6 bases, and 11 bases had no gene match. The CDR3 is made up of 15 amino acids. Germline CDR1 is LGHNA and CDR2 is YSLEER. The CDR3 spells CASRLSGMEGNEQFF. CDR3 DNA sequence: TGCGCCAGCAGACTAAGCGGGATGGAGGGCAATGAGCAGTTCTTC.

V is TRBV10-3 and J is TRBJ2-1, with D hard to call. CDR3 length: 11 residues. V lost 10 bases and J lost 7, with 11 bases in between. The germline V gene encodes CDR1 ENHRY and CDR2 SYGVKD. CDR3 amino acids: CATAPGNEQFF. Written as DNA, the CDR3 is TGTGCCACAGCCCCCGGGAATGAGCAGTTCTTC.

The chain couples TRBV18 to TRBJ2-2; the match to TRBD2 covers 14 bases. J was trimmed by 3 bases and V by 5 bases; bases with no gene match: 8. Germline CDR1 KGHSH, CDR2 LQKENI. CDR3 length equals 18 residues. CDR3 nucleotides: TGTGCCAGCTCAGAACCGGGACTAGCGGGAGTTGACACCGGGGAGCTGTTTTTT. The encoded protein is CASSEPGLAGVDTGELFF.

This rearrangement joins TRBV19 to TRBJ1-5; the D is unclear. The CDR3 totals 12 residues. Germline V gene data show CDR1 as LNHDA and CDR2 as SQIVND (reference sequence). Trimming cost V 6 bases and J 6 bases, with 9 bases left between them. The CDR3: CASSLRSQPQHF. CDR3 DNA sequence: TGTGCCAGTAGCCTGAGGTCTCAGCCCCAGCATTTT.

V and J are TRBV29-1 and TRBJ2-3; 9 bases line up with TRBD2. The CDR3 length is 14 residues. V shed 3 bases and J 5 bases; nucleotides not matched to a gene: 6. Germline CDR1 is SQVTM and CDR2 is ANQGSEA. CDR3 in DNA: TGCAGCGTTGAGGGCGGGAGGGGGCTAGATACGCAGTATTTT. Translation: CSVEGGRGLDTQYF.

V is TRBV2 and J is TRBJ1-4; 8 nucleotides align to TRBD1. Germline lookup yields CDR1 SNHLY and CDR2 FYNNEI. After removal of 4 bases from V and 8 bases from J, the junction contained 0 bases not matched to a gene. This CDR3 spans 12 amino acids. CDR3 protein: CASSGTGEKLFF. The CDR3 DNA reads TGTGCCAGCAGTGGGACAGGGGAAAAACTGTTTTTT.

This chain uses TRBV6-6 with TRBJ2-1, with 8 nucleotides matching TRBD2. V lost 4 bases and J lost 2; bases outside the gene matches: 4. The germline CDR1 and CDR2 sequences are MNHNY and SVGAGI (reference sequence). The CDR3 length is 15 residues. In nucleotides, the CDR3 is TGTGCCAGCAGTTTCGGACTAGCAACCTACAATGAGCAGTTCTTC. This gives the protein CASSFGLATYNEQFF.

The chain couples TRBV27 to TRBJ1-1; a weak D match, TRBD1 (5 bases). This CDR3 contains 17 residues. Trimming left V 0 bases short and J 4 bases short, with 18 bases between. Germline lookup yields CDR1 MNHEY and CDR2 SMNVEV (reference sequence). CDR3 coding DNA: TGTGCCAGCAGTTTATCAGTGGGGGGAGGTAGGGTCACTGAAGCTTTCTTT. Amino acid sequence: CASSLSVGGGRVTEAFF.

The chain uses TRBV5-4 and TRBJ2-7, with D maybe TRBD2 (6 bases). Deletions cut 4 bases from V and 6 bases from J, with 17 bases between. CDR1 is SGHNT and CDR2 is YYREEE in the germline V gene (reference sequence). The CDR3 is 14 residues long. The CDR3 DNA follows: TGTGCCAGCAGCCCGGGACTGTCCCCCGGCGAGCAGTACTTC. Encoded protein: CASSPGLSPGEQYF.

The count of this clone is one. The gene calls are TRBV2 and TRBJ1-2, with 9 bases lining up with TRBD1. The ends lost 5 bases at V and 4 bases at J; junction bases unmatched: 8. This CDR3 region has 15 residues. The V gene's germline CDR1 is SNHLY and CDR2 FYNNEI. The CDR3: CASSLQGAYSYGYTF. The CDR3 DNA reads as TGTGCCAGCAGTTTACAGGGGGCGTATTCCTATGGCTACACCTTC.

V is TRBV30 and J is TRBJ1-6; D unresolved. The CDR3 sequence is 12 residues long. CDR1 GTSNPN and CDR2 SVGIG come from the germline V gene (reference sequence). Trimming stripped 0 bases from V and 14 bases from J, with 11 bases between. CDR3 in DNA: TGTGCCTGGAGTGTCCCGGGTTTAGCCCTCCACTTT. It encodes CAWSVPGLALHF.

This chain connects TRBV27 to TRBJ1-2, with D tentatively TRBD1 (6 bases). V lost 5 bases and J 2 bases, leaving 18 bases between the germline ends. Germline CDR1 and CDR2: MNHEY and SMNVEV (reference sequence). CDR3 length: 16 residues. CDR3 in amino acids: CASSPGQRKKNYGYTF. The DNA of the CDR3 is TGTGCCAGCAGTCCCGGACAGCGAAAGAAGAACTATGGCTACACCTTC.